The 13 T cell receptor beta chains reported below all come from one sample, sequenced in a study of blood T cell repertoires in COVID-19. Generated by immunoSEQ multiplex PCR, the TCRdb table keeps only in-frame clones and is missing some. This sample has approximately 76,000 clones, with around 91% found just once. The source material was peripheral blood. The receptors shown here come from a human donor in a cohort sampled during active COVID-19.

V gene TRBV19 combines with J gene TRBJ1-5, with 8 bases that match TRBD1. Germline values: CDR1 LNHDA, CDR2 SQIVND (reference sequence). This CDR3 is built from 16 residues. V dropped 6 bases and J dropped 1; count of bases not matched to a gene: 8. CDR3 amino acids: CASRGRGRRSNQPQHF. The CDR3 DNA reads TGTGCCAGTAGGGGCAGGGGGCGCAGGAGCAATCAGCCCCAGCATTTT.

J is TRBJ2-5 and V is TRBV18; 10 bases fit TRBD2. With V trimmed by 4 bases and J by 1 base, 12 bases remained unmatched. Germline CDR1 reads KGHSH; CDR2 reads LQKENI. The CDR3 consists of 18 residues. Here the CDR3 reads CASSRGLAPQRRQETQYF. CDR3 DNA sequence: TGTGCCAGCTCACGGGGACTAGCGCCTCAAAGACGCCAAGAGACCCAGTACTTC.

This chain links TRBV19 with TRBJ1-5; tentative D call: TRBD1 (5 bases). This CDR3 contains 14 residues. The germline V gene has CDR1 LNHDA and CDR2 SQIVND (reference sequence). V was cut by 3 bases and J by 9 bases, with 15 bases left in between. The CDR3 here is CASSMTQGSWPQHF. CDR3 bases: TGTGCCAGTAGTATGACCCAGGGTAGTTGGCCCCAGCATTTT.

This clone was recorded only once. This chain connects TRBV28 to TRBJ1-2; D gene unclear. V lost 4 bases and J lost 4, with 19 bases in between. CDR1 and CDR2 from the germline V gene are MDHEN and SYDVKM. This CDR3 is 16 amino acids long. CDR3 region: CASSSQGREALYGYTF. Here the CDR3 DNA reads TGTGCCAGCAGTTCTCAAGGGAGGGAGGCTCTCTATGGCTACACCTTC.

A single count supports this clone. V usage is TRBV27 and J usage is TRBJ1-1; TRBD1 is a possible D gene (5 bases). This CDR3 has 14 residues. The V gene lost 3 bases and the J gene lost 5 bases, with 13 bases spanning the gap. From germline, CDR1 is MNHEY and CDR2 SMNVEV (reference sequence). In DNA form, the CDR3 reads TGTGCCAGCAGTTTTAAAGGTGGGGGGACTGAAGCTTTCTTT. Amino acids: CASSFKGGGTEAFF.

This chain joins TRBV20-1 and TRBJ1-2; D is perhaps TRBD1 (6 bases). The CDR3 runs to 12 residues. Germline assignment: CDR1 DFQATT and CDR2 SNEGSKA (reference sequence). Trimming took off 3 bases at V and 3 bases at J, with 8 bases between the two ends. The CDR3, as DNA: TGCAGTGCTAGTGGGGGCGACTATGGCTACACCTTC. Its translation: CSASGGDYGYTF.

This clone was seen once. The V and J genes are TRBV5-6 and TRBJ2-7; the match to TRBD1 covers 8 bases. V was clipped by 4 bases and J by 2 bases; unmatched bases: 8. The length of the CDR3 is 15 residues. Germline-derived CDR1 and CDR2 are SGHDT and YYEEEE. The CDR3 protein is CASSDGTGEAYEQYF. DNA of the CDR3: TGTGCCAGCAGCGACGGGACAGGCGAGGCCTACGAGCAGTACTTC.

V and J are TRBV6-1 and TRBJ2-1; 8 bases match TRBD1. Germline CDR1 MNHNS, CDR2 SASEGT. The CDR3 runs to 18 residues. Trimming cost V 2 bases and J 0 bases; bases outside gene matches: 9. The CDR3 here is CASSEWDRFTSSYNEQFF. The DNA of the CDR3 is TGTGCCAGCAGTGAATGGGACAGGTTTACGAGCTCCTACAATGAGCAGTTCTTC.

Worth noting for this clone: At one boundary the junction diverges from the germline segment, which might be a read error. The chain joins TRBV27 to TRBJ1-1, with a weak D call TRBD1 (6 bases). The germline gives CDR1 MNHEY, CDR2 SMNVEV (reference sequence). This CDR3 is 13 amino acids long. In DNA form, the CDR3 reads TGCGCCAGCGTGGGGACATTGAACACTGAAGCTTTCTTT. Its translation: CASVGTLNTEAFF.

This chain links TRBV19 with TRBJ1-1; D may be TRBD1 (5 bases). Trimming took off 4 bases at V and 3 bases at J, with 6 bases between the two ends. This CDR3 comprises 12 residues. CDR1 and CDR2 (germline): LNHDA, SQIVND (reference sequence). The CDR3 loop reads CASSRGDTEAFF. The CDR3 DNA reads TGTGCCAGTAGTAGGGGGGACACTGAAGCTTTCTTT.

The chain carries TRBV5-1 and TRBJ2-7, with 11 bases lining up with TRBD1. Trimming at V came to 0 bases and at J to 8 bases, leaving 10 bases not matched to a gene. CDR1 is SGHRS and CDR2 is YFSETQ in the germline V gene. CDR3 size: 16 residues. The CDR3 bases are TGCGCCAGCAGCTTGGAACCGGGACAGGGGGAGGTGAAGCAGTACTTC. Its protein is CASSLEPGQGEVKQYF.

This chain links TRBV18 with TRBJ2-5; no firm D call. V was cut by 2 bases and J by 2 bases, with 6 bases left in between. The CDR3 consists of 13 residues. Germline CDR1 reads KGHSH; CDR2 reads LQKENI. The DNA of the CDR3 is TGTGCCAGCTCACCAATGTCACAAGAGACCCAGTACTTC. It encodes CASSPMSQETQYF.

This clone has just one count. The chain joins TRBV5-1 to TRBJ2-7, with 12 bases lining up with TRBD2. There are 15 residues in the CDR3. Losses at the gene ends were 4 bases for V and 5 bases for J; bases not matched to a gene: 7. Germline V gene sequence: CDR1 SGHRS, CDR2 YFSETQ. CDR3 sequence: CASSVLAGGSHEQYF. The CDR3 DNA reads as TGCGCCAGCAGCGTTCTAGCGGGGGGGTCCCACGAGCAGTACTTC.